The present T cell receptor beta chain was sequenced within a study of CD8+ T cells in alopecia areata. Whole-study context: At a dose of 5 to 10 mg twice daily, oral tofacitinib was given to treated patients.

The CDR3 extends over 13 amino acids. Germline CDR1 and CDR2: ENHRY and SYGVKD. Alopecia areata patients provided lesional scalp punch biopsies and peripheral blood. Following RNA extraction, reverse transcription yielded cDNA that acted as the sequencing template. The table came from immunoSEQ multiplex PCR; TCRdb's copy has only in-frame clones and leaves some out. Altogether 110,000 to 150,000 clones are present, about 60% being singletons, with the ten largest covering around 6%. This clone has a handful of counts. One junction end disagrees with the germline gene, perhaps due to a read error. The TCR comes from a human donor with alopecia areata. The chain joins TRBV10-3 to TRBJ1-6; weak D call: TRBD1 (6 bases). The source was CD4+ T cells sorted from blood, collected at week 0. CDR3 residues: CAVRGQLDSPLHF. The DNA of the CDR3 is TGTGCCGTCAGAGGACAGCTGGATTCACCCCTCCACTTT.